This TCR beta chain was recorded in a study of blood T cell repertoires in COVID-19. Overall study: Sites across the United States, Italy and Spain contributed samples from acute and convalescent COVID-19. Sources were T cells, B-cell-depleted T cells, or PBMCs; the material itself was cDNA or gDNA.

This CDR3 is built from 16 residues. Germline V gives CDR1 SGHDT, CDR2 YYEEEE. Trimming pared 0 bases from V and 1 base from J, leaving 14 bases between. Original analysis: Counts of nucleated cells, estimated from reference gene primer amplification, were obtained. Sequenced by immunoSEQ multiplex PCR; TCRdb stores in-frame clones only, minus some. V and J calls plus clone size are reproduced from that table; the DNA served to infer D and trimming. The profile shows 250,000 to 350,000 clones, approximately 90% of them singletons. Sequenced sample: peripheral blood. This chain links TRBV5-6 with TRBJ2-7, with D hard to call. The receptor comes from a woman in her sixties with acute or convalescent COVID-19. Here the CDR3 reads CASSLAEEYLSYEQYF. CDR3 in DNA: TGTGCCAGCAGCTTGGCCGAAGAGTACCTATCCTACGAGCAGTACTTC.